This T cell receptor beta chain is from a study of OX40 agonist ivuxolimab in advanced cancers. Measured with immunoSEQ multiplex PCR; TCRdb has only the in-frame clones, and not every one. Found here are 66,000 or so clones, around 82% of them singletons; the top ten hold 4.4%. The germline CDR1 and CDR2 sequences are SGHDT and YYEEEE. Deletions cut 0 bases from V and 2 bases from J, with 15 bases between. The CDR3 length is 17 residues. The genes are TRBV5-6 and TRBJ1-5, with D perhaps TRBD1 (5 bases). This clonotype was obtained from an adult with an advanced solid tumor such as melanoma, head and neck, liver or kidney cancer. Sequences were derived from CD4+ or CD8+ T cells sorted from blood, sampled in a trial of the OX40 agonist ivuxolimab. The CDR3 DNA follows: TGTGCCAGCAGCTTGGGTAGTGGGGTGGGGGGCAATCAGCCCCAGCATTTT. Translation gives CASSLGSGVGGNQPQHF. Complete variable domain (other parts from reference TRBV5-6 and TRBJ1-5): DAGVTQSPTHLIKTRGQQVTLRCSPKSGHDTVSWYQQALGQGPQFIFQYYEEEERQRGNFPDRFSGHQFPNYSSELNVNALLLGDSALYLCASSLGSGVGGNQPQHFGDGTRLSIL.